The 18 T cell receptor beta chains given below trace back to one sample, sequenced in a study of post-analysis software for immune sequencing data. Study-wide points: About 5 TRBV segments occurring more often in patients than controls included TRBV5-6, TRBV5-1 and TRBV20-1.

No antigen has been assigned to these receptors. Prepared TCR beta cDNA libraries contained unique molecular identifiers. TCRdb passed the PCR reads through MiXCR, listing each CDR3 protein once. The table lists more than 500,000 distinct CDR3 sequences, 30% to 40% of them singletons. Input material: blood. The source of these receptors is a girl younger than 18 with multiple sclerosis.

The J gene is TRBJ2-5, the V gene TRBV20-1; 7 bases are a match to TRBD2. The junction had 16 bases not matched to a gene; V was cut back by 6 bases and J by 3 bases. The CDR3 is made up of 16 amino acids. Germline CDR1 and CDR2: DFQATT and SNEGSKA (reference sequence). Written as DNA, the CDR3 is TGCAGTGCAGGCCCCTCGGGCGGGGGTTTAGAAGAGACCCAGTACTTC. Translation gives CSAGPSGGGLEETQYF.

The chain couples TRBV4-1 to TRBJ2-7, with 7 bases fitting TRBD2. The V gene's germline CDR1 is MGHRA and CDR2 YSYEKL. CDR3 length equals 14 residues. Germline trimming cut 2 bases from V and 4 bases from J; bases unmatched to any gene: 5. In DNA, the CDR3 is TGCGCCAGCAGCCAACAAGCGGGGCTTTACGAGCAGTACTTC. Translating it yields CASSQQAGLYEQYF.

The V gene is TRBV20-1, the J gene TRBJ2-5; no clear D gene. The end of the DNA fits TRBJ2-7 better, so the J call may be wrong. The germline V gene has CDR1 DFQATT and CDR2 SNEGSKA (reference sequence). The CDR3 runs 16 residues. CDR3 sequence reads: CSARAFTASSAYEQYF. The CDR3 bases are TGCAGTGCTAGAGCCTTCACTGCTAGTAGTGCCTACGAGCAGTACTTC.

This clonotype was detected only a few times. The rearrangement links TRBV20-1 to TRBJ2-5; D remains unclear. Germline V CDR1 and CDR2: DFQATT, SNEGSKA (reference sequence). The germline V and J ends were trimmed by 2 bases and 5 bases, with 12 bases remaining between them. This CDR3 contains 13 residues. CDR3 region: CSARPPSGETQYF. The CDR3 DNA is TGCAGTGCTAGACCCCCGAGTGGGGAGACCCAGTACTTC.

This clonotype has more than one count but fewer than ten. This chain connects TRBV20-1 to TRBJ2-1; D unresolved. Germline V gene data show CDR1 as DFQATT and CDR2 as SNEGSKA (reference sequence). The CDR3 totals 11 residues. Trimming removed 0 bases from V and 8 bases from J, with 5 bases in between. The CDR3 nucleotides read TGCAGTGCTAGAGATGCCCATGAGCAGTTCTTC. Its translation is CSARDAHEQFF.

Details on this clonotype: Its ends do not fully match the called genes, so a read error is possible. V and J are TRBV4-1 and TRBJ1-2; 8 bases are a match to TRBD1. This CDR3 contains 17 residues. Per germline, CDR1 MGHRA and CDR2 YSYEKL. The CDR3 here is CAGSQDPRDRHNYGYTF. In DNA, the CDR3 is TGCGCCGGCAGCCAAGATCCCCGGGACAGGCATAACTATGGCTACACCTTC.

Comment on this clonotype: Being one base from a much bigger clone, this may be a read error. This chain connects TRBV15 to TRBJ2-1, with TRBD1 matching 8 bases. The V and J ends lost 1 base and 8 bases, in that order; junction bases with no gene match: 10. The CDR3 consists of 16 residues. Germline V gives CDR1 LNHNV, CDR2 YYDKDF (reference sequence). The CDR3 DNA follows: TGTGCCACCAGCAGAGGGCTTATGGACAGGGACGATGAGCAGTTCTTC. Its translation is CATSRGLMDRDDEQFF.

This clonotype was observed many times. The genes are TRBV4-2 and TRBJ2-7; D might be TRBD2 (5 bases). Deletions cut 1 base from V and 3 bases from J, with 7 bases between. The CDR3 has 13 residues. The germline V gene has CDR1 LGHNA and CDR2 YNFKEQ. CDR3 loop: CASSQGLIYEQYF. The DNA for the CDR3 is TGTGCCAGCAGCCAAGGACTAATCTACGAGCAGTACTTC.

This chain uses TRBV7-9 with TRBJ2-1; D remains unclear. Trimming took off 6 bases at V and 7 bases at J, with 13 bases between the two ends. CDR3 length equals 13 residues. Germline assignment: CDR1 SEHNR and CDR2 FQNEAQ (reference sequence). DNA for the CDR3: TGTGCCAGCAGAACCGGCAGATTTAATGAGCAGTTCTTC. Its translation: CASRTGRFNEQFF.

This clonotype was found a few times. The gene calls are TRBV24-1 and TRBJ2-6; possibly TRBD1 or TRBD2 for D (5 bases each). From germline, CDR1 is KGHDR and CDR2 SFDVKD. The CDR3 extends over 18 amino acids. V was shortened by 3 bases and J by 2 bases, with 16 bases between the two germline ends. CDR3 in amino acids: CATSDRSLRDPGANVLTF. Written as DNA, the CDR3 is TGTGCCACCAGTGATCGTTCTCTTCGGGACCCTGGGGCCAACGTCCTGACTTTC.

The chain is built from TRBV28 and TRBJ2-7; D possibly corresponds to TRBD2 (5 bases). The DNA end lines up better with TRBJ2-5; the J call may be wrong. In germline, CDR1 is MDHEN, CDR2 SYDVKM. The CDR3 totals 12 residues. The CDR3 loop reads CASREVGETQYF. In DNA form, the CDR3 reads TGTGCCAGCAGGGAGGTGGGAGAGACCCAGTACTTC.

The chain carries TRBV6-1 and TRBJ1-5; D is unclear. The V gene lost 5 bases and the J gene lost 7 bases, with 18 bases spanning the gap. From germline, CDR1 is MNHNS and CDR2 SASEGT. The CDR3 sequence is 15 residues long. The CDR3 DNA reads TGTGCCAGCAGTTTAGGGCCCCTCAACGGGCAGCCCCAGCATTTT. Protein product: CASSLGPLNGQPQHF.

The table lists this clonotype with many counts. This chain uses TRBV4-2 with TRBJ2-4; TRBD1 is a possible D gene (5 bases). V was clipped by 0 bases and J by 1 base, with 16 bases between them. Germline V gene lookup returns CDR1 LGHNA and CDR2 YNFKEQ. The CDR3 contains 18 residues. CDR3 DNA sequence: TGTGCCAGCAGCCAAGATGAGATAGGGGTTGGGGCCAAAAACATTCAGTACTTC. Encoded protein: CASSQDEIGVGAKNIQYF.

This clonotype was picked up many times. The junction and the germline gene differ at one end; a read error may be behind it. The V and J genes are TRBV5-1 and TRBJ1-1, with a tentative D call TRBD1 (6 bases). The CDR3 extends over 13 amino acids. The V gene's germline CDR1 is SGHRS and CDR2 YFSETQ. This CDR3 reads CASSLGGGTEAFF. CDR3 nucleotide sequence: TGTGCCAGCAGCTTAGGGGGGGGCACTGAAGCTTTCTTT.

The rearrangement uses TRBV6-2 or TRBV6-3 and TRBJ1-2; 9 positions agree with TRBD1. V shed 4 bases and J 6 bases; nucleotides not matched to a gene: 9. The germline gives CDR1 MNHEY, CDR2 SVGEGT. The CDR3 extends over 15 amino acids. CDR3 nucleotide sequence: TGTGCCAGCAGTTCGGGACCGGGACAGGGACATGGCTACACCTTC. This gives the protein CASSSGPGQGHGYTF.

This clonotype was detected a few times. The chain joins TRBV29-1 to TRBJ2-1; 8 nucleotides line up with TRBD2. There are 16 residues in the CDR3. Trimming cost V 4 bases and J 4 bases; bases outside gene matches: 12. Germline assignment: CDR1 SQVTM and CDR2 ANQGSEA. For the CDR3, the DNA is TGCAGCGTTGGGGGGGGCACTAGCGGCGATTACAATGAGCAGTTCTTC. Amino acid sequence: CSVGGGTSGDYNEQFF.

This clonotype has a handful of counts. V gene TRBV29-1 combines with J gene TRBJ1-2, with no clear D. Trimming took off 4 bases at V and 2 bases at J, with 5 bases between the two ends. The CDR3 is 11 amino acids. Germline CDR1 SQVTM, CDR2 ANQGSEA. The CDR3: CSVGFNYGYTF. The CDR3 DNA follows: TGCAGCGTTGGATTCAACTATGGCTACACCTTC.

This clonotype was seen repeatedly, ten times or more. The chain couples TRBV20-1 to TRBJ2-5, with 9 bases aligning to TRBD2. Germline CDR1 DFQATT, CDR2 SNEGSKA (reference sequence). Germline trimming cut 6 bases from V and 4 bases from J; bases unmatched to any gene: 6. The CDR3 is made up of 13 amino acids. Here the CDR3 reads CSAQAGGIETQYF. Here the CDR3 DNA reads TGCAGTGCGCAGGCGGGGGGGATAGAGACCCAGTACTTC.